The 18 T cell receptor beta chains given below trace back to one sample, sequenced in a study of T cells in Graves' hyperthyroidism and ophthalmopathy. Amplified regions were TCR beta CDR3 sequences from RNA transcripts. Carried out on the TCR CDR3, a first-round RT-PCR used the HTBI primer set. Via MiXCR, TCRdb re-called the multiplex PCR reads, giving one row per CDR3 protein. The sample has a few hundred thousand distinct CDR3 sequences; just under 25% are singletons. The specimen sequenced was blood. Receptors originate from a man aged 50 to 60 with Graves' hyperthyroidism.

The table lists this clonotype with a few counts. V is TRBV11-2 and J is TRBJ2-5, with D unresolved. This CDR3 comprises 15 residues. Per germline, CDR1 SGHAT and CDR2 FQNNGV. V was cut by 0 bases and J by 1 base, with 9 bases left in between. The CDR3 here is CASSLEFQIQETQYF. In nucleotides, the CDR3 is TGTGCCAGCAGCTTAGAATTCCAGATCCAAGAGACCCAGTACTTC. Drawing the rest from reference TRBV11-2 and TRBJ2-5, the complete variable domain is EAGVAQSPRYKIIEKRQSVAFWCNPISGHATLYWYQQILGQGPKLLIQFQNNGVVDDSQLPKDRFSAERLKGVDSTLKIQPAKLEDSAVYLCASSLEFQIQETQYFGPGTRLLVL.

This clonotype appeared many times. The J gene is TRBJ2-1, the V gene TRBV7-9; D is unresolved. The V end was cut by 1 base, the J end by 5 bases, with 12 bases between. This CDR3 comprises 15 residues. Germline V gives CDR1 SEHNR, CDR2 FQNEAQ (reference sequence). The CDR3 region is CASSLGSSFNNEQFF. For the CDR3, the DNA is TGTGCCAGCAGCTTAGGCAGTTCGTTTAACAATGAGCAGTTCTTC.

Note on this clonotype: At one of its ends the junction is not consistent with the germline gene, which may arise from a read error. The chain has TRBV19 and TRBJ2-1; 8 nucleotides match TRBD2. The CDR3 runs to 16 residues. Looked up from germline, CDR1 is LNHDA and CDR2 is SQIVND (reference sequence). CDR3 residues: CASSSSGGATYNGQFF. CDR3 coding DNA: TGTGCCAGTAGTTCATCGGGGGGGGCAACCTACAATGGGCAGTTCTTC.

The sample holds many counts of this clonotype. The CDR3 DNA reads TGCGCCAGCACCTCTCTACGGTGGAGCTCCTACAATGAGCAGTTCTTC. Residues: CASTSLRWSSYNEQFF. The V gene is TRBV5-1, the J gene TRBJ2-1, with D unclear. Trimming cost V 6 bases and J 0 bases, with 16 bases left between them. CDR3 length: 16 amino acids. Per germline, CDR1 SGHRS and CDR2 YFSETQ.

This clonotype came up many times. V and J are TRBV18 and TRBJ2-3, with D perhaps assigned TRBD1 or TRBD2 (5 bases each). The CDR3 length is 16 residues. Per germline, CDR1 KGHSH and CDR2 LQKENI. V was cut by 6 bases and J by 4 bases, with 20 bases left in between. For the CDR3, the DNA is TGTGCCAGCTCGCCGAGAGTGAGGGGTCGGGCAGATACGCAGTATTTT. This sequence encodes CASSPRVRGRADTQYF. Full variable domain (missing parts from reference TRBV18 and TRBJ2-3): NAGVMQNPRHLVRRRGQEARLRCSPMKGHSHVYWYRQLPEEGLKFMVYLQKENIIDESGMPKERFSAEFPKEGPSILRIQQVVRGDSAAYFCASSPRVRGRADTQYFGPGTRLTVL.

A few counts support this clonotype. The chain carries TRBV11-2 and TRBJ2-7; 10 bases match TRBD2. The germline V gene encodes CDR1 SGHAT and CDR2 FQNNGV. The CDR3 contains 13 residues. The trim removed 7 bases at V and 5 bases at J, leaving 5 bases unmatched. CDR3 sequence reads: CASKLAGTNEQYF. The CDR3 nucleotides are TGTGCCAGCAAACTAGCGGGAACCAACGAGCAGTACTTC.

The sample holds a few counts of this clonotype. J is TRBJ2-7 and V is TRBV13, with a weak D call TRBD2 (7 bases). The CDR3 covers 14 residues. The ends were cut back, 5 bases at V and 3 bases at J, with 14 bases in the middle. The germline V gene has CDR1 PRHDT and CDR2 FYEKMQ (reference sequence). CDR3 sequence (DNA): TGTGCCAGCAGCCAGGAAAGGGGGGGCTACGAGCAGTACTTC. It codes for CASSQERGGYEQYF.

This clonotype occurred a few times. The V and J genes are TRBV2 and TRBJ2-7, with 7 bases lining up with TRBD2. V was pared by 1 base and J by 3 bases, with 6 bases of the junction left unmatched. This CDR3 spans 15 amino acids. CDR1 is SNHLY, CDR2 FYNNEI, per germline. CDR3 nucleotides: TGTGCCAGCAGTGAAGGTAGGGACTACAACTACGAGCAGTACTTC. The encoded protein is CASSEGRDYNYEQYF.

The V call is TRBV20-1, the J call TRBJ2-7, with TRBD1 identical over 8 bases. The V gene end was trimmed by 6 bases and the J gene end by 0 bases; junction bases not matched to a gene: 7. CDR3 size: 14 residues. The germline V gene encodes CDR1 DFQATT and CDR2 SNEGSKA (reference sequence). The DNA for the CDR3 is TGCAGTGCCTATCGCCAGGGGGCCTCCTACGAGCAGTACTTC. Its translation is CSAYRQGASYEQYF.

The V and J genes are TRBV29-1 and TRBJ2-2; D possibly uses TRBD1 or TRBD2 (5 bases each). The V and J ends lost 4 bases and 6 bases respectively, with 21 bases between them. The CDR3 consists of 16 residues. The germline V gene has CDR1 SQVTM and CDR2 ANQGSEA. CDR3 in DNA: TGCAGCGTTGGGGTATTCGGGGCATACGAGGCCGGGGAGCTGTTTTTT. Amino acids: CSVGVFGAYEAGELFF.

Comment on this clonotype: One end of the junction fails to match germline, which may point to a read error. The CDR3 coding sequence is TGTGCCACCAGTGATTTAAGTGGAGATACGCAGTATTTT. Translated: CATSDLSGDTQYF. The chain has TRBV2 and TRBJ2-3; D is undetermined. CDR1 and CDR2 (germline): SNHLY, FYNNEI. The CDR3 runs 13 residues.

The V call is TRBV19, the J call TRBJ2-5; 9 bases match TRBD2. Germline CDR1 and CDR2: LNHDA and SQIVND (reference sequence). Trimming cost V 4 bases and J 5 bases; bases outside gene matches: 8. The CDR3 covers 15 residues. CDR3: CASSRRREGRETQYF. The CDR3 DNA follows: TGTGCCAGTAGTAGGCGGCGGGAGGGCCGGGAGACCCAGTACTTC.

The rearrangement uses TRBV7-2 and TRBJ1-3; D gene uncertain. Germline V gives CDR1 SGHTA, CDR2 FQGNSA. The CDR3 loop spans 16 amino acids. V lost 0 bases and J 7 bases, leaving 16 bases between the germline ends. The CDR3 region is CASSLAGLRLDNTIYF. The CDR3 nucleotides are TGTGCCAGCAGCTTAGCTGGCCTCCGCTTGGACAACACCATATATTTT.

This clonotype has only one observation. The V gene is TRBV19, the J gene TRBJ2-2, with 11 bases identical to TRBD1. The CDR3 consists of 15 residues. Germline V CDR1 and CDR2: LNHDA, SQIVND (reference sequence). J was trimmed by 5 bases and V by 10 bases; bases with no gene match: 9. The DNA of the CDR3 is TGTGCCACCGTGGACAGGGGGCGAAAGACCGGGGAGCTGTTTTTT. Translation: CATVDRGRKTGELFF.

This clonotype was counted only a few times. The chain combines TRBV12-3 or TRBV12-4 with TRBJ1-2, with TRBD1 matching over 7 bases. V lost 6 bases, J lost 0 bases, and 13 bases stayed unmatched. This CDR3 is 17 amino acids long. Here the CDR3 reads CASRSTARQGANYGYTF. The CDR3 coding sequence is TGTGCCAGCAGATCAACCGCCAGACAGGGAGCTAACTATGGCTACACCTTC.

The rearrangement uses TRBV15 and TRBJ2-7; TRBD1 matches 9 bases. The trim removed 3 bases at V and 0 bases at J, leaving 12 bases unmatched. Germline lookup yields CDR1 LNHNV and CDR2 YYDKDF (reference sequence). The CDR3 runs to 18 residues. This CDR3 reads CATSSVGTGLIGSYEQYF. The CDR3 DNA follows: TGTGCCACCAGCAGCGTCGGGACAGGGCTTATCGGCTCCTACGAGCAGTACTTC.

This clonotype has more than one count but fewer than ten. This chain uses TRBV6-1 with TRBJ1-2; the D gene is possibly TRBD1 (5 bases). The CDR3 spans 11 residues. Germline assignment: CDR1 MNHNS and CDR2 SASEGT. V lost 8 bases and J 6 bases, leaving 10 bases between the germline ends. Here the CDR3 DNA reads TGTGCCAGCCGAGTGGGGGATGGCTACACCTTC. Translated, it gives CASRVGDGYTF.

This clonotype occurred many times. The chain joins TRBV28 to TRBJ2-7; no reliable D call. V was pared by 2 bases and J by 3 bases, with 8 bases between. The CDR3 sequence is 13 residues long. CDR1 MDHEN and CDR2 SYDVKM come from the germline V gene. CDR3 bases: TGTGCCAGCAGTTTAAGCCAATACTACGAGCAGTACTTC. Protein product: CASSLSQYYEQYF.